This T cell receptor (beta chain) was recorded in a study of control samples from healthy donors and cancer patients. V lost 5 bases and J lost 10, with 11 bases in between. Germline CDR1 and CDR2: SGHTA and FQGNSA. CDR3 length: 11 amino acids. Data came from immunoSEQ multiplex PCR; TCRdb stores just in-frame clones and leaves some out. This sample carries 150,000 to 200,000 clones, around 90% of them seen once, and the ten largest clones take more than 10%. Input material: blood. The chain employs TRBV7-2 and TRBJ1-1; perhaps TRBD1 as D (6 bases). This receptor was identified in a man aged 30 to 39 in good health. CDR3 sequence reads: CASSATGRAFF. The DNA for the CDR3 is TGTGCCAGCAGCGCCACAGGGAGAGCTTTCTTT.